A single T cell receptor beta chain is shown here with its context. Its matching antigen is unknown. The data were obtained in a study of T cell responses to AZD1222 COVID-19 vaccine. The overall study: Some second doses came at about 4 weeks and others at about 12 weeks; these were pooled. The study's findings and limits: Nearly half of the spike-specific TCRs reportedly recognize variant regions that carry no mutations. Vaccine-associated CD4 TCRs spanned spike, dominant at 160-218 and 743-854. Donors were largely white British and mainly female; clonal diversity was possibly underestimated.

The CDR3 loop spans 14 amino acids. Germline assignment: CDR1 SGDLS and CDR2 YYNGEE. Trimming stripped 3 bases from V and 3 bases from J, with 10 bases between. Method: immunoSEQ multiplex PCR; TCRdb's copy keeps in-frame clones and lacks some. This table has some 69,000 clones, over 75% appearing once. The source of this sequence is an adult in good health. The specimen comprised peripheral blood, sampled on day 0 of AZD1222 vaccination. The gene calls are TRBV9 and TRBJ1-3, with D perhaps TRBD1 (6 bases). The CDR3 coding sequence is TGTGCCAGCAGCGCAACAGGGTATGGAAACACCATATATTTT. Translation gives CASSATGYGNTIYF.